A single sample is the source of the 30 T cell receptor beta chains below, sequenced in a study of blood T cell repertoires in COVID-19 (dated by TCRdb to the early 2020s). Receptor amplification or capture employed the immunoSEQ multiplex PCR assay. TCRdb retrieved this table from immuneACCESS and kept in-frame rearrangements only. Not all clones are present; in checked studies, unresolved V genes account for under half, and no reason is known for the remainder. The sample table shows 120,000 to 150,000 clones, and around 85% are seen once. The ten largest clones add up to about 3% of the sample. The specimen was peripheral blood. The receptors derive from a woman in her thirties or forties with active or convalescent COVID-19.

This sequence joins TRBV28 and TRBJ1-1, with 9 bases matching TRBD1. The J segment lost 9 bases and the V segment lost 6 bases, leaving 17 bases of the junction unmatched. This CDR3 is built from 16 residues. CDR1 is MDHEN, CDR2 SYDVKM, per germline. This CDR3 reads CASSRGGGTGSMKAFF. The CDR3 nucleotides read TGTGCCAGCAGCCGCGGTGGGGGGACAGGGAGCATGAAAGCTTTCTTT.

The chain recombines TRBV29-1 with TRBJ2-7, with 8 nucleotides matching TRBD1. The V and J ends lost 6 bases and 1 base, in that order; junction bases with no gene match: 11. The germline V gene has CDR1 SQVTM and CDR2 ANQGSEA. This CDR3 is 15 amino acids long. CDR3: CSVTSRTGLSYEQYF. CDR3 DNA: TGCAGCGTGACCTCCCGGACAGGGCTATCCTACGAGCAGTACTTC.

The CDR3: CASSPGTDKETQYF. In DNA, the CDR3 is TGTGCCAGCAGCCCCGGGACAGACAAAGAGACCCAGTACTTC. V is TRBV5-4 and J is TRBJ2-5; 7 nucleotides agree with TRBD1. V lost 4 bases and J lost 3; bases outside the gene matches: 6. Germline CDR1 and CDR2: SGHNT and YYREEE (reference sequence). The CDR3 runs 14 residues.

The rearrangement links TRBV24-1 to TRBJ2-3; maybe TRBD1 (5 bases). With 4 bases removed from V and 2 bases from J, the gap between germline ends came to 18 bases. Per the germline V gene, CDR1 is KGHDR and CDR2 is SFDVKD. The length of the CDR3 is 17 residues. CDR3 sequence (DNA): TGTGCCACCAGTGACTCTGTCGACAGTATGCCCACAGATACGCAGTATTTT. Amino acid sequence: CATSDSVDSMPTDTQYF.

The genes are TRBV19 and TRBJ1-5; TRBD1 is a possible D gene (6 bases). Trimming took off 0 bases at V and 4 bases at J, with 16 bases between the two ends. The CDR3 runs to 17 residues. From germline, CDR1 is LNHDA and CDR2 SQIVND (reference sequence). CDR3 DNA sequence: TGTGCCAGTAGTATAGATGGGTCGGGGGGCGGAAATCAGCCCCAGCATTTT. This codes for CASSIDGSGGGNQPQHF.

V usage is TRBV6-2 or TRBV6-3 and J usage is TRBJ1-2; no clear D gene. Trimming pared 3 bases from V and 0 bases from J, leaving 14 bases between. CDR1 is MNHEY, CDR2 SVGEGT, per germline. The CDR3 covers 16 residues. CDR3 nucleotides: TGTGCCAGCAGTTATCTGGTACACCAAGCTAACTATGGCTACACCTTC. It codes for CASSYLVHQANYGYTF.

This clone was recorded a few times. This sequence joins TRBV24-1 and TRBJ1-5; 8 nucleotides match TRBD1. J gave up 0 bases and V 3 bases, and 3 bases lay outside the gene matches. This CDR3 spans 16 amino acids. Germline V CDR1 and CDR2: KGHDR, SFDVKD. CDR3 sequence (DNA): TGTGCCACCAGTGATGGGACAGGTTATAGCAATCAGCCCCAGCATTTT. It translates to CATSDGTGYSNQPQHF.

This chain joins TRBV27 and TRBJ2-7; 8 bases are a match to TRBD1. The CDR3 length is 17 residues. Germline V CDR1 and CDR2: MNHEY, SMNVEV (reference sequence). V shed 6 bases, J shed 0 bases, and the junction held 13 bases outside the gene matches. Written as DNA, the CDR3 is TGTGCCAGCAGCCTGGACCGGACAGGGTTTTTCTCCTACGAGCAGTACTTC. Translating gives CASSLDRTGFFSYEQYF.

This clone is judged medium-sized (0.01 to 0.1%). The sample carries other DNA sequences with the same CDR3. The chain is built from TRBV10-2 and TRBJ1-1; 7 nucleotides line up with TRBD1. This CDR3 region has 12 residues. With 5 bases clipped from V and 4 bases from J, the junction kept 1 base outside the gene matches. CDR1 and CDR2 (germline): WSHSY, SAAADI. The DNA of the CDR3 is TGCGCCAGCAGTACAGGGGCCACTGAAGCTTTCTTT. Translating gives CASSTGATEAFF.

The rearrangement links TRBV6-4 to TRBJ2-5, with 8 bases lining up with TRBD2. V lost 6 bases, J lost 3 bases, and 9 bases stayed unmatched. Germline CDR1 and CDR2: MRHNA and SNTAGT. The CDR3 totals 15 residues. CDR3 sequence: CASRTPGSGEETQYF. DNA of the CDR3: TGTGCCAGCAGGACCCCGGGTAGCGGGGAAGAGACCCAGTACTTC.

The chain couples TRBV28 to TRBJ2-2; 8 bases line up with TRBD1. Germline loops: CDR1 MDHEN, CDR2 SYDVKM. V was pared by 4 bases and J by 6 bases, with 10 bases of the junction left unmatched. The CDR3 is made up of 16 amino acids. CDR3 residues: CASSSLGQGTPGELFF. The CDR3 DNA sequence: TGTGCCAGCAGTTCCCTCGGACAGGGAACCCCCGGGGAGCTGTTTTTT.

The rearrangement uses TRBV18 and TRBJ2-1; D is possibly TRBD1 (5 bases). The CDR3 is 14 amino acids. V lost 3 bases and J 4 bases, leaving 10 bases between the germline ends. In germline, CDR1 is KGHSH, CDR2 LQKENI. CDR3 coding DNA: TGTGCCAGCTCACCCCCCCGGACATACAATGAGCAGTTCTTC. Its protein is CASSPPRTYNEQFF.

The chain has TRBV19 and TRBJ2-7; the match to TRBD2 covers 9 bases. CDR1 is LNHDA, CDR2 SQIVND, per germline (reference sequence). The CDR3 contains 20 residues. The V gene end was trimmed by 2 bases and the J gene end by 2 bases; junction bases not matched to a gene: 19. The DNA for the CDR3 is TGTGCCAGTAGTATAAGTGGCGAACTAGTAGCGGGAGCCTTTACCTACGAGCAGTACTTC. Translating gives CASSISGELVAGAFTYEQYF.

This chain joins TRBV11-2 and TRBJ2-2; perhaps TRBD1 as D (5 bases). The CDR3 runs to 14 residues. Trimming left V 6 bases short and J 2 bases short, with 10 bases between. Germline V gene lookup returns CDR1 SGHAT and CDR2 FQNNGV. This CDR3 is CASSRRGNTGELFF. Here the CDR3 DNA reads TGTGCCAGCAGTAGAAGGGGCAACACCGGGGAGCTGTTTTTT.

The CDR3 spells CASSPTGRGTSPLHF. The CDR3 bases are TGTGCCAGCAGCCCTACAGGGAGGGGCACTTCACCCCTCCACTTT. V is TRBV3-1 (or the pseudogene TRBV3-2) and J is TRBJ1-6; maybe TRBD1 (6 bases). Germline V gene lookup returns CDR1 LGHDT and CDR2 YNNKEL (reference sequence). The CDR3 has 15 amino acids. V was shortened by 4 bases and J by 9 bases, with 16 bases between the two germline ends.

The chain recombines TRBV29-1 with TRBJ1-4, with a weak D call TRBD1 (5 bases). Germline values: CDR1 SQVTM, CDR2 ANQGSEA. Trimming left V 7 bases short and J 5 bases short, with 14 bases between. This CDR3 region has 13 residues. CDR3 amino acids: CSGTTAQNEKLFF. The CDR3 DNA reads as TGCAGCGGAACGACAGCACAAAATGAAAAACTGTTTTTT.

The rearrangement joins TRBV2 to TRBJ1-5, with 8 positions matching TRBD1. After removal of 5 bases from V and 1 base from J, the junction contained 4 bases not matched to a gene. CDR3 length equals 15 residues. Per germline, CDR1 SNHLY and CDR2 FYNNEI. The CDR3, as DNA: TGTGCCAGCAGTCCAGGGGGCAAAAGCAATCAGCCCCAGCATTTT. This gives the protein CASSPGGKSNQPQHF.

The V and J genes are TRBV5-4 and TRBJ2-1; 7 nucleotides line up with TRBD1. After removal of 3 bases from V and 1 base from J, the junction contained 4 bases not matched to a gene. Germline CDR1 and CDR2: SGHNT and YYREEE (reference sequence). CDR3 size: 15 residues. CDR3 nucleotide sequence: TGTGCCAGCAGCTCTCCGGACAGGTCCTACAATGAGCAGTTCTTC. This translates into CASSSPDRSYNEQFF. The full variable domain, its missing parts supplied by reference TRBV5-4 and TRBJ2-1, is ETGVTQSPTHLIKTRGQQVTLRCSSQSGHNTVSWYQQALGQGPQFIFQYYREEENGRGNFPPRFSGLQFPNYSSELNVNALELDDSALYLCASSSPDRSYNEQFFGPGTRLTVL.

This clone was seen just once. The chain joins TRBV5-1 to TRBJ1-1; a possible D gene is TRBD1 (5 bases). Per the germline V gene, CDR1 is SGHRS and CDR2 is YFSETQ. Trimming left V 0 bases short and J 4 bases short, with 13 bases between. The length of the CDR3 is 15 residues. The CDR3 DNA follows: TGCGCCAGCAGCTTGGGTCTTCCAGGGTCCACTGAAGCTTTCTTT. Protein: CASSLGLPGSTEAFF.

Here the CDR3 reads CATSPGQGLPSRWAIYF. The CDR3 DNA reads TGTGCCACCTCCCCGGGACAGGGACTCCCTTCGCGCTGGGCCATATATTTT. This rearrangement joins TRBV28 to TRBJ1-3; 9 nucleotides agree with TRBD1. The CDR3 sequence is 17 residues long. Germline V CDR1 and CDR2: MDHEN, SYDVKM. The trim removed 10 bases at V and 11 bases at J, leaving 24 bases unmatched.

This chain uses TRBV6-5 with TRBJ1-2; D remains ambiguous. This CDR3 has 13 residues. Per the germline V gene, CDR1 is MNHEY and CDR2 is SVGAGI. V was trimmed by 2 bases and J by 6 bases, leaving 10 bases between them. Written as DNA, the CDR3 is TGTGCCAGCAGTTACCGCACCTGGCATGGCTACACCTTC. This gives the protein CASSYRTWHGYTF.

About this clone itself: Relative to the germline gene, one junction end is altered; a read error may explain this. The gene calls are TRBV7-2 and TRBJ2-7, with 11 bases that match TRBD2. Germline CDR1 and CDR2: SGHTA and FQGNSA. This CDR3 has 14 amino acids. The CDR3 sequence is CASRLAGGPYEQYF. The CDR3 nucleotides read TGTGCCAGCAGGTTAGCGGGAGGGCCTTACGAGCAGTACTTC. Supplemented by reference TRBV7-2 and TRBJ2-7, the full variable domain reads GAGVSQSPSNKVTEKGKDVELRCDPISGHTALYWYRQSLGQGLEFLIYFQGNSAPDKSGLPSDRFSAERTGGSVSTLTIQRTQQEDSAVYLCASRLAGGPYEQYFGPGTRLTVT.

This clone has just one count. This chain joins TRBV28 and TRBJ1-5; tentatively, D is TRBD1 (6 bases). Germline V lookup: CDR1 MDHEN, CDR2 SYDVKM. This CDR3 has 14 amino acids. The V gene lost 6 bases and the J gene lost 1 base, with 10 bases spanning the gap. CDR3 nucleotides: TGTGCCAGCAGCTCCCAGGGGAGCAATCAGCCCCAGCATTTT. Residues: CASSSQGSNQPQHF.

This chain joins TRBV6-1 and TRBJ1-3, with 8 positions matching TRBD1. J lost 7 bases, V lost 0 bases, and 8 bases had no gene match. The CDR3 length is 16 residues. The germline CDR1 and CDR2 sequences are MNHNS and SASEGT. The CDR3 DNA reads as TGTGCCAGCAGTGAAGCTTATAGGCAGGGGGCGAACACCATATATTTT. It is translated as CASSEAYRQGANTIYF.

This rearrangement joins TRBV27 to TRBJ2-3, with TRBD2 identical over 15 bases. The CDR3 has 16 residues. Trimming removed 4 bases from V and 4 bases from J; junction bases left unmatched: 3. The germline gives CDR1 MNHEY, CDR2 SMNVEV (reference sequence). The CDR3 DNA sequence: TGTGCCAGCAGTTCGGGACTAGCGGGAGGACCAGATACGCAGTATTTT. It translates to CASSSGLAGGPDTQYF.

This chain links TRBV18 with TRBJ1-5; no reliable D call. Germline assignment: CDR1 KGHSH and CDR2 LQKENI. Trimming cost V 3 bases and J 7 bases, with 10 bases left between them. The CDR3 loop spans 13 amino acids. The CDR3, as DNA: TGTGCCAGCTCACCCCTTCCCGAGCAGCCCCAGCATTTT. Protein sequence: CASSPLPEQPQHF. Full variable domain (missing parts from reference TRBV18 and TRBJ1-5): NAGVMQNPRHLVRRRGQEARLRCSPMKGHSHVYWYRQLPEEGLKFMVYLQKENIIDESGMPKERFSAEFPKEGPSILRIQQVVRGDSAAYFCASSPLPEQPQHFGDGTRLSIL.

This clone was seen once. CDR3 DNA sequence: TGTGCCAGCCCTGAGAGGGACAGCCTCTATGGCTACACCTTC. Its protein product is CASPERDSLYGYTF. The chain uses TRBV28 and TRBJ1-2; 7 bases match TRBD1. Germline V CDR1 and CDR2: MDHEN, SYDVKM. The CDR3 is 14 amino acids. V gave up 8 bases and J gave up 4 bases; unmatched junction bases: 10.

This clone was seen a few times. The V and J genes are TRBV4-1 and TRBJ1-2; D not resolved. The length of the CDR3 is 12 residues. Trimming cost V 3 bases and J 8 bases, with 10 bases left between them. CDR1 is MGHRA and CDR2 is YSYEKL in the germline V gene. This CDR3 is CASSQSDFGYTF. DNA of the CDR3: TGCGCCAGCAGCCAGTCCGACTTCGGCTACACCTTC.

The chain combines TRBV30 with TRBJ2-7; a possible D gene is TRBD2 (6 bases). There are 14 residues in the CDR3. Germline V gene lookup returns CDR1 GTSNPN and CDR2 SVGIG (reference sequence). Trimming removed 1 base from V and 3 bases from J, with 13 bases in between. CDR3 residues: CAWSASGVGYEQYF. DNA for the CDR3: TGTGCCTGGAGTGCATCGGGGGTTGGCTACGAGCAGTACTTC.

The chain recombines TRBV7-2 with TRBJ1-2; 10 bases line up with TRBD1. Germline-derived CDR1 and CDR2 are SGHTA and FQGNSA. The V and J ends lost 4 bases and 2 bases, in that order; junction bases with no gene match: 7. This CDR3 comprises 16 residues. The CDR3 coding sequence is TGTGCCAGCAGCTCCGGCCGGGACAGGGGAAACTATGGCTACACCTTC. Encoded protein: CASSSGRDRGNYGYTF.